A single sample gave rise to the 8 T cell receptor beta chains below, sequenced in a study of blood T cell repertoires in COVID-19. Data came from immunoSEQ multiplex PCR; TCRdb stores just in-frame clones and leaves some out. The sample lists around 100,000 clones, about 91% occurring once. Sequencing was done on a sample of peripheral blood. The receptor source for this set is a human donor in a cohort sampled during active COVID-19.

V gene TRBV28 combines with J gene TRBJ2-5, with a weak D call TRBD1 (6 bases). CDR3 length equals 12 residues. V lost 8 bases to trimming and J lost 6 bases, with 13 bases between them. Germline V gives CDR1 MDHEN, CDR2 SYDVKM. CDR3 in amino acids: CASRTGWQTQYF. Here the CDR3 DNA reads TGTGCCAGCCGAACAGGGTGGCAGACCCAGTACTTC.

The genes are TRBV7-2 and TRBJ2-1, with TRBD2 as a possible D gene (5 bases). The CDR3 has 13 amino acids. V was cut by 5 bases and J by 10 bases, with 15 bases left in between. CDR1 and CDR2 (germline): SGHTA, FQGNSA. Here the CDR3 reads CASSDGFGKEQFF. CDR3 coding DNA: TGTGCCAGCAGCGACGGATTCGGGAAGGAGCAGTTCTTC.

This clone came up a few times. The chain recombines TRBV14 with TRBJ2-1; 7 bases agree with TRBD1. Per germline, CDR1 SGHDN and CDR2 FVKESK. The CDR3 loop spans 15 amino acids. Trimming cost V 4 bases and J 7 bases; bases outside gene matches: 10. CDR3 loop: CASSLRGGLGNEQFF. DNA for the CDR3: TGTGCCAGCAGCCTACGAGGGGGCTTAGGGAATGAGCAGTTCTTC.

This CDR3 reads CASSGSGQGYNEQFF. The CDR3 bases are TGCGCCAGCAGCGGATCGGGACAGGGGTACAATGAGCAGTTCTTC. This chain links TRBV5-1 with TRBJ2-1, with 10 bases identical to TRBD1. Germline V gene sequence: CDR1 SGHRS, CDR2 YFSETQ. The trim removed 4 bases at V and 4 bases at J, leaving 5 bases unmatched. This CDR3 is 15 amino acids long.

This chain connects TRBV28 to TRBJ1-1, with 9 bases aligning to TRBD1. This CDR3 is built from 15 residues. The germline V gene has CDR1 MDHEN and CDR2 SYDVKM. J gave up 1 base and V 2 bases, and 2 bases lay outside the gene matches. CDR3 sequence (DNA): TGTGCCAGCAGTTTACCGGGACAGGGGAACACTGAAGCTTTCTTT. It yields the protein CASSLPGQGNTEAFF.

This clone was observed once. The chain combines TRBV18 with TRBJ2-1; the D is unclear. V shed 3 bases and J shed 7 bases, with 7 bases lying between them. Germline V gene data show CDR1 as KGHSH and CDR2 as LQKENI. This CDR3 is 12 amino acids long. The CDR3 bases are TGTGCCAGCTCACCCCTTGTGAATGAGCAGTTCTTC. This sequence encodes CASSPLVNEQFF.

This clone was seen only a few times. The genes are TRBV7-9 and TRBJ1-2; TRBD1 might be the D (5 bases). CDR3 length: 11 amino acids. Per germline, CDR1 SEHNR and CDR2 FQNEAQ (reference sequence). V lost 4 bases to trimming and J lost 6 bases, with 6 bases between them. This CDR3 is CASSSTDGYTF. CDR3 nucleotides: TGTGCCAGCAGCTCGACAGATGGCTACACCTTC.

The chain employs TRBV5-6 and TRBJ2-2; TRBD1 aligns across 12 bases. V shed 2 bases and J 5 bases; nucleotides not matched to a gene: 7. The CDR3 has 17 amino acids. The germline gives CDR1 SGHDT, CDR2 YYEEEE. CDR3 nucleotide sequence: TGTGCCAGCAGCTTTCTGGGACAGGGGGCAAGGACCGGGGAGCTGTTTTTT. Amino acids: CASSFLGQGARTGELFF.